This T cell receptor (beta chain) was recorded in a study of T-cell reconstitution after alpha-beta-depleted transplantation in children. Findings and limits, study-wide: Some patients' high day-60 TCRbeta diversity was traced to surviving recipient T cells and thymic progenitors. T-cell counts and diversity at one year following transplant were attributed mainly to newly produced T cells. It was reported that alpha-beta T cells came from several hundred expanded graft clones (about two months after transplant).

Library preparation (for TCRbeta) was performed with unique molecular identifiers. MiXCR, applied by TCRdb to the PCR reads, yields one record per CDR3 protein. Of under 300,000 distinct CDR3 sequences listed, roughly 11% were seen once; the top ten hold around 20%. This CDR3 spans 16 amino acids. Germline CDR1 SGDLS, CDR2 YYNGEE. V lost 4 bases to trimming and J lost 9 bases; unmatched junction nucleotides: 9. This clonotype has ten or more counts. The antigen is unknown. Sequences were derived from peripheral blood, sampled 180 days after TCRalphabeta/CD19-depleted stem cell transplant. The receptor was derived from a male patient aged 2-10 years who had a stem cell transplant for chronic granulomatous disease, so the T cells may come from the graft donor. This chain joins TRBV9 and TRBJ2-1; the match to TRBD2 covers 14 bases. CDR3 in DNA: TGTGCCAGCAGCCCTCGACTGGGACTAGCGGGAGTTGAGCAGTTCTTC. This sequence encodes CASSPRLGLAGVEQFF. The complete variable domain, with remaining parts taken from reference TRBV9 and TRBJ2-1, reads DSGVTQTPKHLITATGQRVTLRCSPRSGDLSVYWYQQSLDQGLQFLIQYYNGEERAKGNILERFSAQQFPDLHSELNLSSLELGDSALYFCASSPRLGLAGVEQFFGPGTRLTVL.